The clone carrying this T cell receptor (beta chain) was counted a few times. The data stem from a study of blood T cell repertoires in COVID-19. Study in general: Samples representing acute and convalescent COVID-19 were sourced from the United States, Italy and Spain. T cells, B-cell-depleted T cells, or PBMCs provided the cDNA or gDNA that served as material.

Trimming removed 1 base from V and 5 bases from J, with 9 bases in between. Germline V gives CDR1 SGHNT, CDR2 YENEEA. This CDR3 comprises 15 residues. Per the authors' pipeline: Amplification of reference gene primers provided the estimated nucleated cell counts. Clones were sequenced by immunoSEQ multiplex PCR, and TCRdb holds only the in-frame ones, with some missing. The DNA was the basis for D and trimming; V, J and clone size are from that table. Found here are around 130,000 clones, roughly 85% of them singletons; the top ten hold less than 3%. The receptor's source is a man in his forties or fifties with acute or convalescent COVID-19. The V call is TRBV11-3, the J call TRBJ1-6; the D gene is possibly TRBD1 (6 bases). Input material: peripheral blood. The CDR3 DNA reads TGTGCCAGCAGCTTAGGTCGGACAGATAATTCACCCCTCCACTTT. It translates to CASSLGRTDNSPLHF. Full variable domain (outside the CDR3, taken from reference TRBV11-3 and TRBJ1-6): EAGVVQSPRYKIIEKKQPVAFWCNPISGHNTLYWYLQNLGQGPELLIRYENEEAVDDSQLPKDRFSAERLKGVDSTLKIQPAELGDSAVYLCASSLGRTDNSPLHFGNGTRLTVT.